This T cell receptor (beta chain) is drawn from a study of T cell responses to AZD1222 COVID-19 vaccine. General study findings and limits: Repertoires were obtained only post-peak T cell response. An increase in Spike-specific TCR breadth and depth was observed after two AZD1222 doses.

On this clone itself: The antigen is not known.

Libraries were prepared by immunoSEQ multiplex PCR; TCRdb keeps only in-frame clonotypes and omits some of them. The profile covers 90,000 to 120,000 clones, with around 90% appearing a single time and roughly 21% taken by the ten largest. The V end lost 5 bases, the J end lost 4 bases, and 8 bases lay between the germline ends. This CDR3 is 13 amino acids long. Germline values: CDR1 SGHVS, CDR2 FNYEAQ. The starting material was peripheral blood, obtained on day 0 of AZD1222 vaccination. The receptor was isolated from an adult in good health. The V call is TRBV7-6, the J call TRBJ2-2, with D possibly matching TRBD1 (5 bases). CDR3 in amino acids: CASSPTGTGELFF. As DNA, the CDR3 is TGTGCCAGCAGCCCAACAGGCACCGGGGAGCTGTTTTTT.